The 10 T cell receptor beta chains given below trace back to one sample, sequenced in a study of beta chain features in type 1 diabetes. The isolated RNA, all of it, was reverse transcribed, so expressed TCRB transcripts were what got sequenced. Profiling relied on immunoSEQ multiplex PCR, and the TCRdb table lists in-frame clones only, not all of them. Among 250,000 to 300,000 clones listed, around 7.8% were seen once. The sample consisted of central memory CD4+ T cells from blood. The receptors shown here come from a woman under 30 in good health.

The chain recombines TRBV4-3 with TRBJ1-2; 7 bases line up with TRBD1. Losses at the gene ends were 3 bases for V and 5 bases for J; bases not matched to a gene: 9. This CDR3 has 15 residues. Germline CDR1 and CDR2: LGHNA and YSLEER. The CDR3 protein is CASSQSSQGIYGYTF. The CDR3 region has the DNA TGCGCCAGCAGCCAGTCGTCACAGGGGATTTATGGCTACACCTTC.

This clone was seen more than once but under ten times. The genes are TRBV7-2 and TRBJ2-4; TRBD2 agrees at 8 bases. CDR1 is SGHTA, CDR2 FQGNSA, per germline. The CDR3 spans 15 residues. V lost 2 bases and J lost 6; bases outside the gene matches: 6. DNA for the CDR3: TGTGCCAGCAGCTTATCACAGGCGGGAGGAAACATTCAGTACTTC. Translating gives CASSLSQAGGNIQYF.

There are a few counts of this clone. The CDR3 sequence is CASTAGGINYGYTF. The CDR3 DNA reads as TGTGCCAGCACTGCCGGCGGGATAAACTATGGCTACACCTTC. This chain links TRBV28 with TRBJ1-2; D not certain. From germline, CDR1 is MDHEN and CDR2 SYDVKM. Trimming shortened V by 7 bases and J by 2 bases, and 14 bases separated the two germline ends. The CDR3 has 14 amino acids.

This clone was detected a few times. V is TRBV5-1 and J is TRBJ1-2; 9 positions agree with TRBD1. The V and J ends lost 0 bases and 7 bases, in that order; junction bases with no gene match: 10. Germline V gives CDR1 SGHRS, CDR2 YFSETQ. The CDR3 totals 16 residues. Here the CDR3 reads CASSLEGTGYGGGYTF. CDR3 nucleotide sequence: TGCGCCAGCAGCTTGGAAGGGACAGGGTATGGTGGTGGCTACACCTTC.

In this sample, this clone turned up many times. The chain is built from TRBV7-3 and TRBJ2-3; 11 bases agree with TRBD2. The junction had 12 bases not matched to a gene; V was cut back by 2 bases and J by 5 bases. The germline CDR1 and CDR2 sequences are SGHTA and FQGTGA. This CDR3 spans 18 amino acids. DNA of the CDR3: TGTGCCAGCAGCTTATTCCGCATTAGCGGGGGGGCCGGAGATACGCAGTATTTT. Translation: CASSLFRISGGAGDTQYF.

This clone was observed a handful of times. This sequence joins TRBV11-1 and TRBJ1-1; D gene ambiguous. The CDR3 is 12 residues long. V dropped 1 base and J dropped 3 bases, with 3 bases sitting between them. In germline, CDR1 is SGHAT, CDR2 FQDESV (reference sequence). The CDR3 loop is CASSLEYTEAFF. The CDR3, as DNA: TGTGCCAGCAGCTTAGAGTACACTGAAGCTTTCTTT.

The CDR3 DNA follows: TGTGCCAGCAGGAGGACAGCCCAAGAGACCCAGTACTTC. It translates to CASRRTAQETQYF. This chain links TRBV2 with TRBJ2-5; D might be TRBD1 (6 bases). Trimming left V 6 bases short and J 1 base short, with 9 bases between. The CDR3 is 13 residues long. The germline gives CDR1 SNHLY, CDR2 FYNNEI.

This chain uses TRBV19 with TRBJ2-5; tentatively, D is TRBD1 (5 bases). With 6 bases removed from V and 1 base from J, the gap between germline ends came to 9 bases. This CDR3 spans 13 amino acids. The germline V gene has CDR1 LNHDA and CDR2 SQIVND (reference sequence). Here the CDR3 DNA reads TGTGCCAGTAGGCGGACACCCCAAGAGACCCAGTACTTC. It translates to CASRRTPQETQYF.

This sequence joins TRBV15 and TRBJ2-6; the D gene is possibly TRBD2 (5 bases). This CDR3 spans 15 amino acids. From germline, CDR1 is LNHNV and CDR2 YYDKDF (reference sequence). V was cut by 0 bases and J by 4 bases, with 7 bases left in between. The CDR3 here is CATSRDPGGANVLTF. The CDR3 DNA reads TGTGCCACCAGCAGAGATCCGGGAGGGGCCAACGTCCTGACTTTC.

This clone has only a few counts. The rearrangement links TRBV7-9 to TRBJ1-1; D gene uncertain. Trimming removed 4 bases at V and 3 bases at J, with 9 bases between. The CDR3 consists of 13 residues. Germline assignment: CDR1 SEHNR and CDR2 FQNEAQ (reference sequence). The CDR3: CASSWVGYTEAFF. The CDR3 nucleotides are TGTGCCAGCAGCTGGGTGGGGTACACTGAAGCTTTCTTT.